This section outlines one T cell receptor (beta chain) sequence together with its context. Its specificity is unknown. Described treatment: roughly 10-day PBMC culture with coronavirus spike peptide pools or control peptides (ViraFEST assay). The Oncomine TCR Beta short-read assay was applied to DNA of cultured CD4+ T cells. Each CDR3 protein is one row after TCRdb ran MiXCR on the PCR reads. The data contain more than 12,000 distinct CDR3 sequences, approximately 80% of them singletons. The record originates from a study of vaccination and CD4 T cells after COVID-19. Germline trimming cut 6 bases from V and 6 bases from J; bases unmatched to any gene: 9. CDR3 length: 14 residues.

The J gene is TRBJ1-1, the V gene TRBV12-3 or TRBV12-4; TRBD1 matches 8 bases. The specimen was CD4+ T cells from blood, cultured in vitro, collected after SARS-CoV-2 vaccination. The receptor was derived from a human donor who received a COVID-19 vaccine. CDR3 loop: CASSSPQGDAEAFF. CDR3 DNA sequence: TGTGCCAGCAGCAGCCCACAGGGGGACGCTGAAGCTTTCTTT.